A single T cell receptor beta chain is shown here with its context. What it recognizes is unknown. This CDR3 has 13 residues. V lost 6 bases to trimming and J lost 3 bases, with 9 bases between them. CDR1 and CDR2 from the germline V gene are MNHNS and SASEGT. The source of the sample is a study of tumor-infiltrating lymphocytes in primary liver carcinoma. Study at large: Participating patients were men and women between 30 and 69 years old.

Unsorted whole blood yielded blood RNA, and germline DNA was extracted as well. A primer matching the constant region was used to make TCR beta cDNA from about 500 ng of total RNA. What produced the TCR beta libraries was three nested multiplex PCR rounds using slightly modified ARM-PCR. The first two PCR rounds used TRBV1-TRBV30 primers with a Cbeta primer, 10 cycles each. MiXCR, run by TCRdb on the multiplex PCR reads, gives a single entry per CDR3 protein. The sample consists of roughly 180,000 distinct CDR3 sequences, less than 65% of them appearing once. The study, taken as a whole, reports: Overlap between tumor regions exceeded overlap of tumor with adjacent tissue or blood.

This receptor was taken from a man between 35 and 55 years old with primary liver carcinoma and hepatitis B virus infection. The chain joins TRBV6-1 to TRBJ1-5; maybe TRBD1 (6 bases). The sequenced sample consisted of peripheral blood. Here the CDR3 reads CASSRQDNQPQHF. In nucleotides, the CDR3 is TGTGCCAGCAGCCGACAGGACAATCAGCCCCAGCATTTT.